This T cell receptor beta chain was sequenced for a study of T cells in Graves' hyperthyroidism and ophthalmopathy. The investigators amplified TCR beta CDR3 regions from RNA transcripts. In the first-round RT-PCR of the TCR CDR3, the HTBI primer set was used. One entry per CDR3 protein, called by TCRdb with MiXCR from the multiplex PCR reads. The sample has 400,000 to 500,000 distinct CDR3 sequences, 13% to 15% seen once; the top ten hold 15% to 20%. Trimming stripped 1 base from V and 1 base from J, with 10 bases between. The germline V gene encodes CDR1 LGHNA and CDR2 YNFKEQ. CDR3 length: 15 residues. Only a few counts were recorded for this clonotype. Its antigen is still unknown. Patients aged 18 to 65 had newly diagnosed hyperthyroidism that had lasted under 2 months. Patients were excluded for uncontrolled infection, other autoimmune disease, pregnancy or lactation. PBMCs were collected from an approximately 9.4 ml volume of fresh peripheral blood.

Study-level points and caveats: Ophthalmopathy, as predicted by the model, came a median approximately 5.9 months after the prediction.

The sequencing input was blood. This sequence originates from a woman aged 18-29 years with Graves' hyperthyroidism. The chain recombines TRBV4-2 with TRBJ1-1, with no clear D. CDR3 in DNA: TGTGCCAGCAGCCAAGGGAACTCTCCGAACACTGAAGCTTTCTTT. Amino acids: CASSQGNSPNTEAFF.